This record covers a single T cell receptor beta chain. Its antigen is unidentified. This specimen belongs to a study of cytomegalovirus exposure and HLA in healthy donors. Study conclusions and caveats: Analysis was performed later, and it showed HLA-associated TCR beta chains to be more clonally expanded than equally common others.

Researchers ran the PCR with 60 Vbeta and 13 Jbeta primers. The repertoire was sequenced with immunoSEQ multiplex PCR; TCRdb's copy has only in-frame clones and lacks some. The sample includes 180,000 or so clones, 60% to 80% seen only once; the top ten take less than 8%. The CDR3 consists of 13 residues. V lost 5 bases and J lost 5, with 13 bases in between. Per germline, CDR1 LNHDA and CDR2 SQIVND (reference sequence). Source material: PBMCs. This TCR was recovered from a man aged 35 to 55 in good health and CMV-seropositive. The rearrangement joins TRBV19 to TRBJ2-7; D may be TRBD1 (5 bases). In DNA, the CDR3 is TGTGCCAGTAGTTTACAGGATCTCAACGAGCAGTACTTC. Protein product: CASSLQDLNEQYF. Drawing the rest from reference TRBV19 and TRBJ2-7, the complete variable domain is DGGITQSPKYLFRKEGQNVTLSCEQNLNHDAMYWYRQDPGQGLRLIYYSQIVNDFQKGDIAEGYSVSREKKESFPLTVTSAQKNPTAFYLCASSLQDLNEQYFGPGTRLTVT.